Each of the 4 T cell receptor beta chains below was sequenced from the same sample in a study of T cells after yellow fever vaccination. TCRdb passed the 5' RACE reads through MiXCR, listing each CDR3 protein once. Of around 590,000 distinct CDR3 sequences in the sample, 9% to 15% are singletons; the top ten hold 15%. Here the sequenced sample was PBMCs, taken on the day of the yellow fever booster vaccination. Receptors originate from a man aged 25-40 years who received the YFV17D yellow fever vaccine.

The V gene is TRBV24-1, the J gene TRBJ2-1, with 13 bases matching TRBD2. CDR1 KGHDR and CDR2 SFDVKD come from the germline V gene. The CDR3 totals 16 residues. Germline trimming cut 4 bases from V and 6 bases from J; bases unmatched to any gene: 5. As DNA, the CDR3 is TGTGCCACCAGTGACGGACTAGCGGGAGATCGCAATGAGCAGTTCTTC. Protein sequence: CATSDGLAGDRNEQFF.

In its sample, this clonotype was seen a few times. The chain employs TRBV30 and TRBJ2-1; perhaps D is TRBD1 or TRBD2 (5 bases each). Trimming stripped 7 bases from V and 7 bases from J, with 20 bases between. Looked up from germline, CDR1 is GTSNPN and CDR2 is SVGIG (reference sequence). CDR3 length: 14 amino acids. In nucleotides, the CDR3 is TGTGCCTCCGACTCTGGGGGAAGGCTTAATGAGCAGTTCTTC. Protein sequence: CASDSGGRLNEQFF.

The genes are TRBV7-9 and TRBJ2-2, with D maybe TRBD2 (5 bases). In germline, CDR1 is SEHNR, CDR2 FQNEAQ (reference sequence). The CDR3 has 16 amino acids. Between the trimmed V and J ends, which lost 3 bases and 2 bases, there was a span of 13 bases. The CDR3 region has the DNA TGTGCCAGCAGCTTTTCTGGCGGAGGAAACACCGGGGAGCTGTTTTTT. Encoded protein: CASSFSGGGNTGELFF. The full variable domain, rest sourced from reference TRBV7-9 and TRBJ2-2, is DTGVSQNPRHKITKRGQNVTFRCDPISEHNRLYWYRQTLGQGPEFLTYFQNEAQLEKSRLLSDRFSAERPKGSFSTLEIQRTEQGDSAMYLCASSFSGGGNTGELFFGEGSRLTVL.

This clonotype has a handful of counts. The chain couples TRBV27 to TRBJ2-1; TRBD2 matches 8 bases. The V and J ends lost 5 bases and 6 bases, in that order; junction bases with no gene match: 12. The germline gives CDR1 MNHEY, CDR2 SMNVEV (reference sequence). There are 16 residues in the CDR3. CDR3 sequence (DNA): TGTGCCAGCAGTGCCCCTCTGACTAGCGCATTCAATGAGCAGTTCTTC. Protein sequence: CASSAPLTSAFNEQFF.